The clone carrying this T cell receptor beta chain was detected a few times. The antigen remains unidentified. Isolation of CD4+ naive, central memory, regulatory and stem cell-like memory cells was achieved by sorting via CD45RO/CCR7/CD25/CD127/CD95/CD27. Trimming cost V 1 base and J 0 bases; bases outside gene matches: 6. The V gene's germline CDR1 is SGHVS and CDR2 FQNEAQ. The CDR3 is 18 residues long. This entry belongs to a study of beta chain features in type 1 diabetes. Expressed TCRB transcripts got sequenced, as all isolated RNA was reverse transcribed. TCRdb keeps only in-frame clones here, not all; method: immunoSEQ multiplex PCR. The data hold 120,000 to 150,000 clones, with 8.5% to 12% observed a single time. Findings and limits, study-wide: A closer apparent resemblance between naive, central memory and Treg TCRB repertoires was seen in patients than in healthy donors. Type 1 diabetes patients had VDJ junctions that carried fewer insertions and more deletions. These data did not resolve whether HLA type affects TCRB rearrangement.

The receptor was derived from a man younger than 35 in good health. The chain couples TRBV7-8 to TRBJ2-6; 7 bases agree with TRBD2. Sequenced material: naive CD4+ T cells from blood. The CDR3 here is CASSLGSGGGSGANVLTF. The DNA for the CDR3 is TGTGCCAGCAGCTTAGGGTCGGGGGGTGGCTCTGGGGCCAACGTCCTGACTTTC.